Listed below are T cell receptor beta chains from one sample, sequenced in a study of T cells after yellow fever vaccination. TCRdb fed the 5' RACE reads into MiXCR, producing one record per CDR3 protein. The top ten hold 35% to 45% of the sample, which has 150,000 to 200,000 distinct CDR3 sequences, about 11% seen once. The specimen was CD8+ T cells sorted from PBMCs, collected 15 days after the yellow fever booster vaccination. Receptors were obtained from a man aged 18-30 years who received the YFV17D yellow fever vaccine. Each CDR3 is given with its conserved first and last residue. D genes are given only for firm matches. Some rows mark clone size as missing; the rest say once, few, many or name a class of expanded clone.

d_gene: NA; v_gene: TRBV6-1; j_gene: TRBJ1-2; abundance: few; CDR3aa: CASSSRTWGLF; CDR3nt: TGTGCCAGCAGTTCTCGGACCTGGGGGCTCTTC
d_gene: NA; v_gene: TRBV27; j_gene: TRBJ2-2; abundance: few; CDR3aa: CATTSGPNTGELFF; CDR3nt: TGTGCCACCACCAGCGGGCCGAACACCGGGGAGCTGTTTTTT
d_gene: TRBD1; v_gene: TRBV29-1; j_gene: TRBJ1-5; abundance: few; CDR3aa: CSVVGQGMAQHF; CDR3nt: TGCAGCGTCGTGGGACAGGGTATGGCCCAGCATTTT
d_gene: TRBD1; v_gene: TRBV10-3; j_gene: TRBJ2-7; abundance: NA; CDR3aa: CAISDRDRAPYEQYF; CDR3nt: TGTGCCATCAGTGATCGGGACAGGGCGCCCTACGAGCAGTACTTC
d_gene: TRBD1; v_gene: TRBV5-1; j_gene: TRBJ1-5; abundance: NA; CDR3aa: CASSSTLGQERIYSNEPQHF; CDR3nt: TGCGCCAGCAGCTCGACCCTGGGACAGGAGAGGATATATAGCAATGAGCCCCAGCATTTT
d_gene: TRBD1; v_gene: TRBV2; j_gene: TRBJ2-3; abundance: many; CDR3aa: CASSESLTGLHTDTQYF; CDR3nt: TGTGCCAGCAGTGAGAGTTTGACAGGGTTGCACACAGATACGCAGTATTTT
d_gene: TRBD1; v_gene: TRBV12-3/TRBV12-4; j_gene: TRBJ2-3; abundance: many; CDR3aa: CASSAGTVTDTQYF; CDR3nt: TGTGCCAGCAGCGCCGGGACAGTCACAGATACGCAGTATTTT
d_gene: NA; v_gene: TRBV20-1; j_gene: TRBJ2-2; abundance: NA; CDR3aa: CSANPWRANGELFF; CDR3nt: TGCAGTGCTAATCCTTGGAGGGCGAACGGGGAGCTGTTTTTT
d_gene: NA; v_gene: TRBV5-8; j_gene: TRBJ1-1; abundance: few; CDR3aa: CASSLDTGNTEAFF; CDR3nt: TGTGCCAGCAGCTTGGATACAGGGAACACTGAAGCTTTCTTT
d_gene: TRBD1; v_gene: TRBV3-1; j_gene: TRBJ2-5; abundance: NA; CDR3aa: CATQGTVASQETQYF; CDR3nt: TGTGCCACACAGGGGACGGTAGCGAGCCAAGAGACCCAGTACTTC
d_gene: TRBD2; v_gene: TRBV6-5; j_gene: TRBJ2-5; abundance: NA; CDR3aa: CASSYSSGGQETQYF; CDR3nt: TGTGCCAGCAGTTACTCGTCGGGAGGACAAGAGACCCAGTACTTC